A single sample gave rise to the 17 T cell receptor beta chains below, sequenced in a study. Via MiXCR, TCRdb re-called the 5' RACE reads, giving one row per CDR3 protein. The top ten hold 2% to 2.5% of the sample, which has approximately 23,000 distinct CDR3 sequences, under 40% seen once. The sample taken for sequencing was tumor-infiltrating naive CD4+ T cells sorted from the breast tumor. Subset reported: naive CD4+ T cells, CD4+CD45RA+CD25-. These receptors were collected from a female donor with breast cancer.

The table lists this clonotype with a few counts. This rearrangement joins TRBV20-1 to TRBJ1-5; D remains ambiguous. The CDR3 has 14 amino acids. V was trimmed by 3 bases and J by 7 bases, leaving 16 bases between them. Germline CDR1 is DFQATT and CDR2 is SNEGSKA (reference sequence). The CDR3 nucleotides are TGCAGTGCTAGTCGAATTGGGGAAACGCAGCCCCAGCATTTT. Protein product: CSASRIGETQPQHF.

The table lists this clonotype with a few counts. The chain couples TRBV6-1 to TRBJ1-4; 9 positions match TRBD1. Germline V gene data show CDR1 as MNHNS and CDR2 as SASEGT. The junction had 7 bases not matched to a gene; V was cut back by 6 bases and J by 8 bases. There are 14 residues in the CDR3. CDR3 in amino acids: CASSPTGGWEKLFF. The CDR3 nucleotides read TGTGCCAGCAGCCCGACAGGGGGTTGGGAAAAACTGTTTTTT.

This chain uses TRBV4-1 with TRBJ2-5, with D possibly being TRBD1 (6 bases). CDR3 length equals 17 residues. Germline lookup yields CDR1 MGHRA and CDR2 YSYEKL. The germline V and J ends were trimmed by 1 base and 2 bases, with 17 bases remaining between them. The CDR3 sequence: CASSQVTGATVQETQYF. Here the CDR3 DNA reads TGCGCCAGCAGCCAAGTGACAGGAGCTACAGTACAAGAGACCCAGTACTTC.

Ten or more counts support this clonotype. The chain recombines TRBV20-1 with TRBJ2-1; perhaps TRBD2 as D (6 bases). Deletions cut 3 bases from V and 0 bases from J, with 12 bases between. This CDR3 comprises 15 residues. The germline CDR1 and CDR2 sequences are DFQATT and SNEGSKA (reference sequence). The CDR3 is CSARDYLSSYNEQFF. The CDR3 DNA reads TGCAGTGCTAGGGACTACCTTAGCTCCTACAATGAGCAGTTCTTC.

The chain joins TRBV19 to TRBJ1-1, with D uncertain. Germline CDR1 is LNHDA and CDR2 is SQIVND (reference sequence). Trimming left V 5 bases short and J 1 base short, with 8 bases between. This CDR3 is built from 13 residues. The CDR3 here is CASSPGGNTEAFF. CDR3 nucleotide sequence: TGTGCCAGTAGTCCAGGAGGGAACACTGAAGCTTTCTTT.

This clonotype is categorized as medium-sized. This sequence joins TRBV7-2 and TRBJ1-5, with unresolved D. Per germline, CDR1 SGHTA and CDR2 FQGNSA. This CDR3 spans 14 amino acids. Deletions cut 5 bases from V and 5 bases from J, with 13 bases between. The CDR3 here is CASSERAGYQPQHF. The CDR3 DNA sequence: TGTGCCAGCAGCGAGAGGGCGGGTTATCAGCCCCAGCATTTT. Filled out from reference TRBV7-2 and TRBJ1-5, the complete variable domain reads GAGVSQSPSNKVTEKGKDVELRCDPISGHTALYWYRQSLGQGLEFLIYFQGNSAPDKSGLPSDRFSAERTGGSVSTLTIQRTQQEDSAVYLCASSERAGYQPQHFGDGTRLSIL.

The chain couples TRBV5-4 to TRBJ2-1; a possible D gene is TRBD1 (5 bases). The CDR3 has 14 amino acids. Per germline, CDR1 SGHNT and CDR2 YYREEE (reference sequence). Deletions cut 3 bases from V and 2 bases from J, with 9 bases between. The CDR3: CASSSIGAYNEQFF. The DNA of the CDR3 is TGTGCCAGCAGCTCTATAGGGGCCTACAATGAGCAGTTCTTC.

This sequence joins TRBV6-2 or TRBV6-3 and TRBJ2-1; 15 bases line up with TRBD2. Germline values: CDR1 MNHEY, CDR2 SVGEGT. The CDR3 is 21 residues long. Trimming cost V 2 bases and J 4 bases; bases outside gene matches: 15. In nucleotides, the CDR3 is TGTGCCAGCAGTTACGCGGTCCCGGGACTAGCGGGAGGAGGTTCTTACAATGAGCAGTTCTTC. It translates to CASSYAVPGLAGGGSYNEQFF.

By proportion, this clonotype is medium-sized. V gene TRBV4-1 combines with J gene TRBJ1-2; 7 bases agree with TRBD1. This CDR3 spans 16 amino acids. V dropped 1 base and J dropped 4; count of bases not matched to a gene: 9. Looked up from germline, CDR1 is MGHRA and CDR2 is YSYEKL. The CDR3 DNA reads as TGCGCCAGCAGCCAAGGCCTCTCCGGGACAGCCTATGGCTACACCTTC. Its protein is CASSQGLSGTAYGYTF.

The chain couples TRBV7-2 to TRBJ2-1, with 9 bases that match TRBD2. Germline assignment: CDR1 SGHTA and CDR2 FQGNSA. The CDR3 has 14 residues. The ends lost 1 base at V and 6 bases at J; junction bases unmatched: 1. DNA of the CDR3: TGTGCCAGCAGCTTAGTGGGACTAGCCAATGAGCAGTTCTTC. It specifies CASSLVGLANEQFF.

This clonotype was detected ten times or more. The J gene is TRBJ2-7, the V gene TRBV6-6; D not certain. V lost 4 bases and J lost 0, with 4 bases in between. CDR3 size: 12 residues. Germline CDR1 MNHNY, CDR2 SVGAGI (reference sequence). CDR3 DNA sequence: TGTGCCAGCAGTTCCAACTCCTACGAGCAGTACTTC. Its translation is CASSSNSYEQYF.

The chain is built from TRBV6-2 or TRBV6-3 and TRBJ1-5, with TRBD1 identical over 8 bases. The CDR3 consists of 19 residues. Germline V lookup: CDR1 MNHEY, CDR2 SVGEGT. The V and J ends lost 2 bases and 0 bases, in that order; junction bases with no gene match: 12. The CDR3 spells CASSYGTGPQGLSNQPQHF. Here the CDR3 DNA reads TGTGCCAGCAGTTACGGGACAGGACCTCAGGGGCTTAGCAATCAGCCCCAGCATTTT.

By share, this clonotype counts as medium-sized. The chain has TRBV6-6 and TRBJ2-3; 7 bases match TRBD2. V trimming: 4 bases; J trimming: 0 bases; junction bases outside the gene matches: 4. The CDR3 has 15 residues. CDR1 and CDR2 from the germline V gene are MNHNY and SVGAGI (reference sequence). CDR3 amino acids: CASSSRGVSTDTQYF. The CDR3 coding sequence is TGTGCCAGCAGTTCTCGGGGGGTGAGCACAGATACGCAGTATTTT.

This clonotype was detected only a few times. The V gene is TRBV6-2 or TRBV6-3, the J gene TRBJ2-1; no definite D call. This CDR3 region has 12 residues. With 2 bases removed from V and 6 bases from J, the gap between germline ends came to 5 bases. Germline CDR1 is MNHEY and CDR2 is SVGEGT. CDR3 sequence reads: CASSYISNEQFF. The CDR3 DNA reads as TGTGCCAGCAGTTACATCTCCAATGAGCAGTTCTTC.

V gene TRBV7-3 combines with J gene TRBJ2-7; TRBD2 matches 8 bases. V shed 5 bases, J shed 6 bases, and the junction held 12 bases outside the gene matches. The germline CDR1 and CDR2 sequences are SGHTA and FQGTGA. The CDR3 runs 15 residues. CDR3 residues: CASSPYAGGRSEQYF. CDR3 in DNA: TGTGCCAGCAGCCCCTATGCGGGAGGTCGGAGCGAGCAGTACTTC.

This chain links TRBV29-1 with TRBJ2-2, with 8 bases aligning to TRBD2. The length of the CDR3 is 16 residues. Trimming at V came to 4 bases and at J to 3 bases, leaving 10 bases not matched to a gene. CDR1 and CDR2 from the germline V gene are SQVTM and ANQGSEA. The CDR3 region is CSVGGPGGFDTGELFF. The CDR3 region has the DNA TGCAGCGTTGGGGGGCCGGGAGGGTTCGACACCGGGGAGCTGTTTTTT.

The chain carries TRBV7-3 and TRBJ2-5; no clear D. Germline V CDR1 and CDR2: SGHTA, FQGTGA. The CDR3 covers 13 residues. With 1 base removed from V and 5 bases from J, the gap between germline ends came to 8 bases. Here the CDR3 DNA reads TGTGCCAGCAGCTTAAGCCGCCGGGAGACCCAGTACTTC. This encodes CASSLSRRETQYF.